These 5 T cell receptor beta chains originate from one sample sequenced in a study of beta chain features in type 1 diabetes (dated by TCRdb to 2016 to 2018). Libraries were made using the immunoSEQ multiplex PCR assay. The entire amount of isolated RNA was reverse transcribed using the High Capacity cDNA Reverse Transcription Kit, so the sequenced TCRB transcripts were expressed ones. The clones in this table, taken by TCRdb from immuneACCESS, are in-frame only. Not every clone is retained; where verified, under half of the shortfall comes from an unresolved V gene, and the cause of the rest is unknown. The sample table lists just over 15,000 clones, approximately 45% of them with a count of one. The ten largest account for approximately 0.5% of the sample. Sequencing was carried out using stem cell memory CD4+ T cells from blood. This sample's cell subset or site label indicates: stem cell-like memory CD4+ T cells. These receptor sequences come from a middle-aged woman in good health.

The chain has TRBV5-1 and TRBJ2-4; 7 positions match TRBD1. CDR1 SGHRS and CDR2 YFSETQ come from the germline V gene. With 4 bases clipped from V and 0 bases from J, the junction kept 4 bases outside the gene matches. The CDR3 consists of 15 residues. The CDR3, as DNA: TGCGCCAGCAGCCGACAGGGAATAGCCAAAAACATTCAGTACTTC. Its translation is CASSRQGIAKNIQYF.

The J gene is TRBJ2-1, the V gene TRBV18; D unresolved. With 0 bases removed from V and 6 bases from J, the gap between germline ends came to 6 bases. Germline V lookup: CDR1 KGHSH, CDR2 LQKENI. The length of the CDR3 is 13 residues. CDR3 coding DNA: TGTGCCAGCTCACCACCCTCCGTCAATGAGCAGTTCTTC. Translating it yields CASSPPSVNEQFF. Full variable domain (missing parts from reference TRBV18 and TRBJ2-1): NAGVMQNPRHLVRRRGQEARLRCSPMKGHSHVYWYRQLPEEGLKFMVYLQKENIIDESGMPKERFSAEFPKEGPSILRIQQVVRGDSAAYFCASSPPSVNEQFFGPGTRLTVL.

This clone has just a few counts. This rearrangement joins TRBV5-1 to TRBJ1-6; no definite D call. This CDR3 comprises 15 residues. From germline, CDR1 is SGHRS and CDR2 YFSETQ. The V end was cut by 3 bases, the J end by 3 bases, with 10 bases between. The CDR3 region is CASSSSAGYNSPLHF. The CDR3 region has the DNA TGCGCCAGCAGCTCTTCGGCAGGCTATAATTCACCCCTCCACTTT.

A few counts support this clone. V is TRBV27 and J is TRBJ2-7; D possibly corresponds to TRBD1 (6 bases). Looked up from germline, CDR1 is MNHEY and CDR2 is SMNVEV (reference sequence). The ends were cut back, 2 bases at V and 5 bases at J, with 10 bases in the middle. The CDR3 spans 13 residues. The CDR3 reads CASSLTGRNEQYF. The CDR3 DNA follows: TGTGCCAGCAGTTTAACAGGGCGAAACGAGCAGTACTTC.

This clone occurred once. The J gene is TRBJ2-1, the V gene TRBV11-2, with D perhaps TRBD2 (5 bases). CDR1 and CDR2 (germline): SGHAT, FQNNGV. V gave up 1 base and J gave up 4 bases, with 8 bases separating them. The CDR3 has 14 residues. CDR3 amino acids: CASSLAGTYNEQFF. The CDR3 DNA sequence: TGTGCCAGCAGCTTAGCGGGAACGTACAATGAGCAGTTCTTC.